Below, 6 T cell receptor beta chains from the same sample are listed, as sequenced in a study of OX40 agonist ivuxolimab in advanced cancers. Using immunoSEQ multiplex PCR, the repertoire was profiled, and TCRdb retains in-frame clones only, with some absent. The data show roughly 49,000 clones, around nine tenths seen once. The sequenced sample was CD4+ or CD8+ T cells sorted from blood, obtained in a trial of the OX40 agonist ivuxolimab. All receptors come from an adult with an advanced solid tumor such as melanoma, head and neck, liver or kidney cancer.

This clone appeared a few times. CDR3 in DNA: TGTGCCAGCAGGAAAGGACCGGGACTCGAGACCCAGTACTTC. As protein: CASRKGPGLETQYF. V gene TRBV28 combines with J gene TRBJ2-5; D possibly corresponds to TRBD2 (6 bases). Trimming shortened V by 6 bases and J by 5 bases, and 16 bases separated the two germline ends. Germline assignment: CDR1 MDHEN and CDR2 SYDVKM. The CDR3 extends over 14 amino acids.

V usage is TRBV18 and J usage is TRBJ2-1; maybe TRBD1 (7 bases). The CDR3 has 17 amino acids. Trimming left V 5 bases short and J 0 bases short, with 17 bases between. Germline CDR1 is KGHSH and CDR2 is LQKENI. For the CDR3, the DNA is TGTGCCAGCTCAGCCATCTCAGGGGGGAGCTCCTACAATGAGCAGTTCTTC. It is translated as CASSAISGGSSYNEQFF.

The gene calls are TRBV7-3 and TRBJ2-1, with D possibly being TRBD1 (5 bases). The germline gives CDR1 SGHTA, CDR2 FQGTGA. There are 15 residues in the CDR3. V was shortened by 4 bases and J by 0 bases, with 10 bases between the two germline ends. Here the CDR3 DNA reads TGTGCCAGCAGCTCTTCAGGGAACTCCTACAATGAGCAGTTCTTC. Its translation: CASSSSGNSYNEQFF.

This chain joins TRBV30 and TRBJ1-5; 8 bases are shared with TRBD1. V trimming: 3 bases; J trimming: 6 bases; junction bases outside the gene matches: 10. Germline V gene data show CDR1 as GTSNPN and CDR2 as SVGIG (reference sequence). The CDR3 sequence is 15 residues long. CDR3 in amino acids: CAWSIGQGLFQPQHF. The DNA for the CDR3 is TGTGCCTGGAGCATTGGACAGGGCTTGTTTCAGCCCCAGCATTTT.

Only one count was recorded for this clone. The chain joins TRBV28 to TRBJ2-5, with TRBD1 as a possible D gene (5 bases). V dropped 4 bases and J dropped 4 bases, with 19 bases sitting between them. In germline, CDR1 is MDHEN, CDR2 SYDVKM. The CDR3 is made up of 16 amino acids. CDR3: CASSSPPTVRGETQYF. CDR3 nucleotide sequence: TGTGCCAGCAGTTCCCCCCCGACAGTTAGGGGAGAGACCCAGTACTTC.

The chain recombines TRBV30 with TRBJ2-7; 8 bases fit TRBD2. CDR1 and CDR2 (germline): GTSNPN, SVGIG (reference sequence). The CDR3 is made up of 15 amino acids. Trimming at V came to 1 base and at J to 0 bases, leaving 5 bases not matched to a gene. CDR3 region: CAWSGVAGISYEQYF. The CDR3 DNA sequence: TGTGCCTGGAGTGGTGTAGCGGGGATCTCCTACGAGCAGTACTTC. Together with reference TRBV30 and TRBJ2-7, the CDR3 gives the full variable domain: SQTIHQWPATLVQPVGSPLSLECTVEGTSNPNLYWYRQAAGRGLQLLFYSVGIGQISSEVPQNLSASRPQDRQFILSSKKLLLSDSGFYLCAWSGVAGISYEQYFGPGTRLTVT.